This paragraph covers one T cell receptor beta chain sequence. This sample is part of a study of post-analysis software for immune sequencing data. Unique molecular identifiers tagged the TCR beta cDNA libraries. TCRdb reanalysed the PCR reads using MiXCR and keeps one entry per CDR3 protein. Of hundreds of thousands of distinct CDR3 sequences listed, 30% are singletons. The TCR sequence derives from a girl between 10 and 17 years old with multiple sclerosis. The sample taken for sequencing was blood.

CDR3: CASSLISGDEQYF. The DNA of the CDR3 is TGTGCCAGCAGCTTAATTTCGGGGGACGAGCAGTACTTC. The chain joins TRBV7-2 to TRBJ2-7; D is possibly TRBD2 (6 bases). V was shortened by 2 bases and J by 5 bases, with 10 bases between the two germline ends. Per the germline V gene, CDR1 is SGHTA and CDR2 is FQGNSA. This CDR3 has 13 amino acids.